This TCR beta chain was sequenced in a study of technical replicates of blood from a few donors (dated by TCRdb to about 2017). About this clone itself: The antigen this receptor binds is unknown. Base qualities are not recorded, but no much larger clone differs from it by a single base.

To prepare the library, the immunoSEQ multiplex PCR assay was applied. Here the immuneACCESS table is served through TCRdb, limited to in-frame sequences with V and J called. Missing clones are a known gap in these copies; in checked studies unresolved V genes cover under half, and the rest lacks a known reason. The sample table lists 74,000 or so clones, around 96% of them with a count of one. The ten largest make up approximately 0.3% of the sample. CDR1 SGHTA and CDR2 FQGNSA are derived from the germline V gene. Relative to germline, V is 5 bases shorter and J is 6 bases shorter, with 14 bases between their ends. The CDR3 runs 14 amino acids, cysteine and phenylalanine included. CDR3 DNA is the only sequence kept; it has 42 bases, read in frame from the first base.

The rearrangement joined TRBV7-2 to TRBJ2-1; possibly the D gene is TRBD2, per 5 matching bases. Sequencing input: T cells isolated from PBMCs. The receptor comes from a human donor in good health. The bases are TGTGCCAGCAGCCTGGCGGGCGTCATCAATGAGCAGTTCTTC. Its protein product is CASSLAGVINEQFF.